This TCR beta chain derives from a study of human T cells and chemical hapten exposure. Looking at the study overall: Predominantly women, the patients had alopecia areata, totalis or universalis.

Regarding time point: patch test 3, about 24 weeks after DPC sensitization. Documented treatment: therapeutic diphenylcyclopropenone sensitization with weekly scalp DPC. At patch-test visits, sampling came before the patch test. Germline CDR1 reads MNHEY; CDR2 reads SMNVEV (reference sequence). This CDR3 has 17 amino acids. Trimming cost V 6 bases and J 2 bases; bases outside gene matches: 13. This clonotype was counted between two and nine times. A single record per CDR3 protein comes from TCRdb applying MiXCR to the RACE reads. The sample contains around 150,000 distinct CDR3 sequences, roughly a quarter of which appear only once.

The TCR comes from a woman aged 18-35 years with alopecia areata. Some clones in this sample may be carry-over from other donors' samples. Material: whole blood, obtained in connection with sensitization to the hapten diphenylcyclopropenone (DPC). This chain uses TRBV27 with TRBJ1-5, with TRBD1 identical over 7 bases. CDR3 region: CASSLQGNLGGNQPQHF. Here the CDR3 DNA reads TGTGCCAGCAGCCTACAGGGGAACCTAGGGGGCAATCAGCCCCAGCATTTT.